This T cell receptor (beta chain) is from a study of cytomegalovirus exposure and HLA in healthy donors. 13 Jbeta primers and 60 Vbeta primers were used for the PCR. Data came from immunoSEQ multiplex PCR; TCRdb stores just in-frame clones and leaves some out. The sample consists of about 190,000 clones, more than 75% of them appearing once. This CDR3 is built from 16 residues. Germline assignment: CDR1 SGHTA and CDR2 FQGNSA. The junction had 9 bases not matched to a gene; V was cut back by 5 bases and J by 3 bases. The sequence came from a man under 40 in good health and CMV-seronegative. The sample consisted of PBMCs. The chain recombines TRBV7-2 with TRBJ2-1, with TRBD2 matching over 8 bases. CDR3 sequence: CASSPSGTRNYNEQFF. CDR3 sequence (DNA): TGTGCCAGCAGCCCGTCCGGGACTAGAAACTACAATGAGCAGTTCTTC.